The source of this T cell receptor (beta chain) is a study of cytomegalovirus exposure and HLA in healthy donors. Overall study results and limits: Using the classifier, cytomegalovirus status was reportedly diagnosed with high specificity and sensitivity. In a later analysis, first-cohort TCR clusters were found to tend to co-occur in the 95 to 150 validation repertoires.

Sequencing was performed with immunoSEQ multiplex PCR; in TCRdb, only in-frame clones are kept and a portion is missing. The sample lists about 260,000 clones, less than 95% occurring once. Details on this clone: No antigen is known for it.

The germline CDR1 and CDR2 sequences are SGHRS and YFSETQ. V was shortened by 5 bases and J by 8 bases, with 17 bases between the two germline ends. This CDR3 spans 14 amino acids. The sequenced material came from PBMCs. V usage is TRBV5-1 and J usage is TRBJ2-1; D is tentatively TRBD1 or TRBD2 (5 bases each). This TCR derives from a woman in her thirties in good health and CMV-seronegative. As DNA, the CDR3 is TGCGCCAGCAGTTCGGGGCAGGATGGTTATGAGCAGTTCTTC. Its translation is CASSSGQDGYEQFF.